This T cell receptor beta chain was identified during a study of cytomegalovirus exposure and HLA in healthy donors. Findings and caveats of the study: Available immune exposure information covered CMV serostatus only.

The CDR3 consists of 12 residues. With 4 bases removed from V and 7 bases from J, the gap between germline ends came to 14 bases. Germline V gene sequence: CDR1 SQVTM, CDR2 ANQGSEA. This clone came up a few times. No antigen is known for it. Primers: 60 Vbeta forward and 13 Jbeta reverse. The data were produced by immunoSEQ multiplex PCR, yet TCRdb's version contains in-frame clones alone and is incomplete. The data show 110,000 or so clones, roughly two thirds seen once. The source material was PBMCs. This sequence was found in a man aged 25 to 40 in good health and CMV-seronegative. The gene calls are TRBV29-1 and TRBJ2-7; maybe TRBD2 (5 bases). CDR3 residues: CSVVAGGQEQYF. The DNA of the CDR3 is TGCAGCGTTGTAGCAGGAGGCCAGGAGCAGTACTTC.